One sample yielded the 14 T cell receptor beta chains listed below, sequenced in a study of cytomegalovirus exposure and HLA in healthy donors. Vbeta (60) and Jbeta (13) primers were used in the PCR. Repertoires were generated with immunoSEQ multiplex PCR, while TCRdb's copy carries only in-frame clones and drops some. There are approximately 140,000 clones in the sample, with roughly 1.4% held by the top ten. The sequenced sample was PBMCs. These receptors all come from a woman between 40 and 55 years old in good health and CMV-seronegative.

This chain joins TRBV12-5 and TRBJ2-5; a possible D gene is TRBD2 (5 bases). Trimming left V 7 bases short and J 4 bases short, with 13 bases between. The CDR3 is 13 residues long. Germline loops: CDR1 LGHNT, CDR2 FRNRAP. CDR3 sequence: CASAREPRETQYF. The CDR3 nucleotides read TGTGCTAGTGCTAGGGAGCCCCGAGAGACCCAGTACTTC.

V gene TRBV19 combines with J gene TRBJ1-2, with D possibly matching TRBD1 (5 bases). The CDR3 length is 14 residues. In germline, CDR1 is LNHDA, CDR2 SQIVND (reference sequence). V lost 4 bases and J 0 bases, leaving 9 bases between the germline ends. The CDR3 reads CASSRTRANYGYTF. The CDR3 DNA reads as TGTGCCAGTAGTAGGACACGCGCTAACTATGGCTACACCTTC.

This sequence joins TRBV4-3 and TRBJ1-2; possibly TRBD1 for D (5 bases). The V and J ends lost 8 bases and 8 bases respectively, with 15 bases between them. The CDR3 is made up of 12 amino acids. CDR1 LGHNA and CDR2 YSLEER come from the germline V gene. This CDR3 is CASLGAQGGYTF. The CDR3 region has the DNA TGCGCCAGCTTAGGGGCCCAGGGAGGCTACACCTTC.

The chain joins TRBV5-1 to TRBJ1-2; 8 nucleotides align to TRBD1. Germline CDR1 reads SGHRS; CDR2 reads YFSETQ. The CDR3 loop spans 13 amino acids. With V trimmed by 6 bases and J by 7 bases, 8 bases remained unmatched. DNA for the CDR3: TGCGCCAGCACGATTACAGGGGGTGGTGGCTACACCTTC. Translating it yields CASTITGGGGYTF.

The V call is TRBV7-2, the J call TRBJ2-3; the D gene is possibly TRBD2 (6 bases). Trimming cost V 8 bases and J 2 bases, with 11 bases left between them. Germline loops: CDR1 SGHTA, CDR2 FQGNSA. This CDR3 contains 13 residues. As DNA, the CDR3 is TGTGCCAGCGATTGGGGGGACACAGATACGCAGTATTTT. Translated, it gives CASDWGDTDTQYF.

The chain couples TRBV9 to TRBJ1-6; TRBD1 matches at 9 bases. CDR1 is SGDLS and CDR2 is YYNGEE in the germline V gene. With V trimmed by 3 bases and J by 14 bases, 6 bases remained unmatched. The length of the CDR3 is 13 residues. Here the CDR3 DNA reads TGTGCCAGCAGCGAGACACAGGGGGCATCCCTCCACTTT. This encodes CASSETQGASLHF.

The chain recombines TRBV30 with TRBJ2-7, with 7 bases fitting TRBD2. The CDR3 consists of 14 residues. Per the germline V gene, CDR1 is GTSNPN and CDR2 is SVGIG (reference sequence). J gave up 1 base and V 7 bases, and 10 bases lay outside the gene matches. The DNA for the CDR3 is TGTGCCTTGGGTTGGGCGGGGGAATCCTACGAGCAGTACGTC. It codes for CALGWAGESYEQYV.

The chain joins TRBV9 to TRBJ1-4; D call uncertain. CDR1 and CDR2 from the germline V gene are SGDLS and YYNGEE. V lost 0 bases, J lost 3 bases, and 9 bases lay in between. This CDR3 contains 15 residues. The CDR3 DNA follows: TGTGCCAGCAGCGTAGGGTCAGAACCTAATGAAAAACTGTTTTTT. Its translation is CASSVGSEPNEKLFF.

The chain has TRBV4-2 and TRBJ2-7; the D gene is possibly TRBD2 (5 bases). CDR3 length: 15 residues. With 0 bases removed from V and 3 bases from J, the gap between germline ends came to 12 bases. Germline V gives CDR1 LGHNA, CDR2 YNFKEQ. In nucleotides, the CDR3 is TGTGCCAGCAGCCAAGATCCGGCGGGCCGCTACGAGCAGTACTTC. Protein sequence: CASSQDPAGRYEQYF.

This chain uses TRBV9 with TRBJ2-3; maybe TRBD1 (6 bases). The V and J ends lost 3 bases and 5 bases respectively, with 13 bases between them. This CDR3 is 14 amino acids long. CDR1 is SGDLS and CDR2 is YYNGEE in the germline V gene. The CDR3 here is CASSGTGRKDTQYF. In DNA, the CDR3 is TGTGCCAGCAGCGGTACAGGGCGGAAAGATACGCAGTATTTT.

The V call is TRBV6-1, the J call TRBJ2-5, with 8 positions matching TRBD2. This CDR3 is built from 12 residues. Germline CDR1 reads MNHNS; CDR2 reads SASEGT. Trimming cost V 8 bases and J 9 bases; bases outside gene matches: 8. The CDR3 region has the DNA TGTGCCAGCGGGACTAGTGACACTGCCCAGTACTTC. Its protein product is CASGTSDTAQYF.

The chain uses TRBV4-3 and TRBJ2-1; 12 bases map to TRBD2. Germline CDR1 is LGHNA and CDR2 is YSLEER. The CDR3 is 19 residues long. Trimming cost V 0 bases and J 6 bases; bases outside gene matches: 12. The chain's CDR3 is CASSQDTPTSGGYRNEQFF. The CDR3 region has the DNA TGCGCCAGCAGCCAAGATACCCCGACTAGCGGGGGATATCGCAATGAGCAGTTCTTC.

The chain joins TRBV14 to TRBJ2-7, with 7 bases matching TRBD1. The V gene's germline CDR1 is SGHDN and CDR2 FVKESK. The CDR3 is 15 amino acids. Losses at the gene ends were 5 bases for V and 7 bases for J; bases not matched to a gene: 14. The CDR3 here is CASSRKTGHFGEQYF. The CDR3 DNA follows: TGTGCCAGCAGCAGAAAGACAGGGCACTTTGGTGAGCAGTACTTC.

The chain employs TRBV9 and TRBJ2-1, with no clear D. The germline CDR1 and CDR2 sequences are SGDLS and YYNGEE. Trimming removed 4 bases from V and 7 bases from J, with 9 bases in between. The CDR3 length is 12 residues. The chain's CDR3 is CASSFTENEQFF. CDR3 DNA sequence: TGTGCCAGCAGCTTCACAGAGAATGAGCAGTTCTTC.